Shown below are 29 T cell receptor beta chains from a single sample sequenced in a study of T cells in Graves' hyperthyroidism and ophthalmopathy. TCR beta CDR3 sequences were amplified from RNA transcripts. The HTBI primer set was used in a first-round RT-PCR of the TCR CDR3. One entry per CDR3 protein, called by TCRdb with MiXCR from the multiplex PCR reads. The table has about 480,000 distinct CDR3 sequences, about 24% seen once; the top ten hold roughly 10%. Source material: blood. These receptors all come from a woman aged 25-40 years with Graves' ophthalmopathy.

This clonotype was observed at least ten times. V usage is TRBV6-5 and J usage is TRBJ1-1; D ambiguous. Germline V lookup: CDR1 MNHEY, CDR2 SVGAGI. Trimming pared 6 bases from V and 4 bases from J, leaving 12 bases between. The CDR3 consists of 13 residues. CDR3 bases: TGTGCCAGCAGGACGACCCGGGGCACTGAAGCTTTCTTT. Amino acid sequence: CASRTTRGTEAFF.

The sample holds many counts of this clonotype. V and J are TRBV6-1 and TRBJ1-6; weak D call: TRBD1 (5 bases). Deletions cut 2 bases from V and 10 bases from J, with 15 bases between. The CDR3 sequence is 15 residues long. Germline CDR1 reads MNHNS; CDR2 reads SASEGT. The CDR3 protein is CASSETDSGVSPLHF. The CDR3 bases are TGTGCCAGCAGTGAAACTGACAGTGGGGTCTCACCCCTCCACTTT.

This clonotype was detected only a few times. The V gene is TRBV3-1, the J gene TRBJ1-1; D is undetermined. From germline, CDR1 is LGHDT and CDR2 YNNKEL (reference sequence). Trimming cost V 0 bases and J 5 bases, with 7 bases left between them. The CDR3 contains 13 residues. CDR3 sequence reads: CASSQDSGTEAFF. CDR3 coding DNA: TGTGCCAGCAGCCAAGATTCTGGGACTGAAGCTTTCTTT.

This clonotype showed up just a few times. This chain uses TRBV6-5 with TRBJ1-2; 7 positions match TRBD1. The V and J ends lost 8 bases and 6 bases, in that order; junction bases with no gene match: 6. There are 12 residues in the CDR3. Per the germline V gene, CDR1 is MNHEY and CDR2 is SVGAGI. The CDR3 spells CASGYRGDGYTF. As DNA, the CDR3 is TGTGCCAGCGGGTACAGGGGAGATGGCTACACCTTC.

This clonotype occurred many times. The V and J genes are TRBV5-1 and TRBJ2-7; D gene ambiguous. This CDR3 contains 12 residues. V was cut by 5 bases and J by 5 bases, with 11 bases left in between. The germline CDR1 and CDR2 sequences are SGHRS and YFSETQ. The DNA of the CDR3 is TGCGCCAGCAGTAAGACCCTCGACGAGCAGTACTTC. It translates to CASSKTLDEQYF.

V gene TRBV6-1 combines with J gene TRBJ1-2; possible D gene TRBD1, 5 bases. The CDR3 is 16 amino acids. CDR1 MNHNS and CDR2 SASEGT come from the germline V gene. V dropped 6 bases and J dropped 3 bases, with 20 bases sitting between them. The CDR3 nucleotides read TGTGCCAGCAGCCCCGCGAGGGGAGAGGTTGACTATGGCTACACCTTC. Translated, it gives CASSPARGEVDYGYTF.

Notes on this clonotype: It differs at one base from a far larger clone, so likely a read error. The chain recombines TRBV12-3 or TRBV12-4 with TRBJ2-7, with TRBD2 as a possible D gene (6 bases). CDR3 length: 12 residues. In DNA, the CDR3 is TGTGCCAGCAGCTCGGGAGACTACGATCAGTACTTC. Protein: CASSSGDYDQYF.

This clonotype was detected many times. The chain is built from TRBV7-9 and TRBJ1-1, with D tentatively TRBD1 (5 bases). CDR1 and CDR2 from the germline V gene are SEHNR and FQNEAQ (reference sequence). The CDR3 sequence is 15 residues long. Trimming took off 4 bases at V and 1 base at J, with 13 bases between the two ends. DNA of the CDR3: TGTGCCAGCAGCTGGTCGCAGGGACCGAACACTGAAGCTTTCTTT. It encodes CASSWSQGPNTEAFF.

This clonotype was counted ten times or more. CDR3 coding DNA: TGTGCCAGCAGTGAAAACTCCTATGGCTACACCTTC. It codes for CASSENSYGYTF. The chain uses TRBV6-1 and TRBJ1-2; D unclear. The CDR3 totals 12 residues. The V gene's germline CDR1 is MNHNS and CDR2 SASEGT. V was cut by 2 bases and J by 4 bases, with 5 bases left in between.

There are a few counts of this clonotype. The chain links TRBV6-1 to TRBJ2-5, with D tentatively TRBD1 (6 bases). V was pared by 6 bases and J by 3 bases, with 14 bases between. Germline V gives CDR1 MNHNS, CDR2 SASEGT. The CDR3 is 14 residues long. CDR3 in DNA: TGTGCCAGCAGAGCCGGGACACATGAAGAGACCCAGTACTTC. Protein product: CASRAGTHEETQYF.

This clonotype appeared many times. The gene calls are TRBV29-1 and TRBJ1-2; no firm D call. This CDR3 region has 12 residues. Deletions cut 1 base from V and 2 bases from J, with 5 bases between. CDR1 is SQVTM and CDR2 is ANQGSEA in the germline V gene. For the CDR3, the DNA is TGCAGCGTTGAAGGTTGGAACTATGGCTACACCTTC. It specifies CSVEGWNYGYTF.

J is TRBJ1-1 and V is TRBV6-9; D unclear. From germline, CDR1 is MNHGY and CDR2 SVAAGI. Trimming shortened V by 10 bases and J by 4 bases, and 16 bases separated the two germline ends. The CDR3 extends over 13 amino acids. CDR3 sequence: CATPRVDGTEAFF. CDR3 DNA: TGTGCCACCCCGAGGGTGGACGGCACTGAAGCTTTCTTT.

In this sample, this clonotype turned up many times. The chain links TRBV19 to TRBJ1-5, with 10 bases identical to TRBD1. Losses at the gene ends were 6 bases for V and 1 base for J; bases not matched to a gene: 12. Germline V gene sequence: CDR1 LNHDA, CDR2 SQIVND (reference sequence). The CDR3 spans 18 residues. The CDR3, as DNA: TGTGCCAGTAGAAAACCGGGACAGGGGTCGGGGAGCAATCAGCCCCAGCATTTT. Translated, it gives CASRKPGQGSGSNQPQHF.

In its sample, this clonotype was seen a few times. The chain is built from TRBV18 and TRBJ2-5, with unresolved D. The CDR3 sequence is 15 residues long. V was clipped by 3 bases and J by 5 bases, with 16 bases between them. Germline CDR1 reads KGHSH; CDR2 reads LQKENI. CDR3 nucleotide sequence: TGTGCCAGCTCACCCCGACTCGCGTCTGGGGAGACCCAGTACTTC. It specifies CASSPRLASGETQYF.

This clonotype was counted ten times or more. The gene calls are TRBV6-5 and TRBJ2-7, with D possibly being TRBD1 (6 bases). CDR3 length: 14 amino acids. Trimming removed 2 bases at V and 6 bases at J, with 14 bases between. Germline values: CDR1 MNHEY, CDR2 SVGAGI. The CDR3 protein is CASSYGKGVGEQYF. The DNA of the CDR3 is TGTGCCAGCAGTTACGGGAAGGGGGTGGGCGAGCAGTACTTC.

There are many counts of this clonotype. The CDR3 spells CATSDLVGNTIYF. CDR3 DNA: TGTGCCACCAGTGATTTGGTCGGAAACACCATATATTTT. This chain joins TRBV24-1 and TRBJ1-3; D is uncertain. There are 13 residues in the CDR3. Germline CDR1 reads KGHDR; CDR2 reads SFDVKD. V lost 0 bases and J lost 4, with 3 bases in between.

This clonotype was counted ten times or more. The chain has TRBV27 and TRBJ1-2, with 7 bases lining up with TRBD1. V shed 6 bases, J shed 5 bases, and the junction held 12 bases outside the gene matches. Germline V lookup: CDR1 MNHEY, CDR2 SMNVEV (reference sequence). The CDR3 has 15 residues. The CDR3 is CASSPFTGARYGYTF. CDR3 DNA sequence: TGTGCCAGCAGCCCTTTTACAGGGGCGCGGTATGGCTACACCTTC.

This clonotype was seen repeatedly, ten times or more. This chain connects TRBV12-3 or TRBV12-4 to TRBJ2-5, with D possibly being TRBD2 (5 bases). Trimming took 2 bases from V and 5 from J, leaving 12 bases between them. This CDR3 is built from 14 residues. The CDR3 reads CASSLLGVRETQYF. CDR3 coding DNA: TGTGCCAGCAGTTTACTCGGGGTTCGGGAGACCCAGTACTTC.

V and J are TRBV9 and TRBJ1-2, with TRBD1 matching over 8 bases. The germline gives CDR1 SGDLS, CDR2 YYNGEE. V shed 5 bases and J 5 bases; nucleotides not matched to a gene: 11. CDR3 length: 15 residues. The CDR3 protein is CASRLGQGADYGYTF. DNA of the CDR3: TGTGCCAGCAGACTCGGACAGGGAGCGGATTATGGCTACACCTTC.

Turning to this clonotype: Possible read error: a much larger clone is one base away. The V gene is TRBV20-1, the J gene TRBJ2-4; the D gene is possibly TRBD1 (5 bases). The CDR3 length is 13 residues. The germline V gene encodes CDR1 DFQATT and CDR2 SNEGSKA (reference sequence). In DNA, the CDR3 is TGCAGTGGTAGACCAGGGCTACTAAACACTCAGTACTTC. Protein: CSGRPGLLNTQYF.

This chain uses TRBV6-2 or TRBV6-3 with TRBJ2-1; D possibly corresponds to TRBD2 (5 bases). CDR3 length: 14 residues. CDR1 MNHEY and CDR2 SVGEGT come from the germline V gene. Trimming left V 3 bases short and J 7 bases short, with 13 bases between. This CDR3 reads CASSYFGLSNEQFF. The CDR3 DNA reads as TGTGCCAGCAGTTATTTCGGACTTTCAAATGAGCAGTTCTTC.

This clonotype has a count of ten or more. The V call is TRBV28, the J call TRBJ1-3; 8 bases line up with TRBD1. Trimming removed 6 bases from V and 3 bases from J; junction bases left unmatched: 4. This CDR3 comprises 14 residues. The V gene's germline CDR1 is MDHEN and CDR2 SYDVKM. This CDR3 reads CASSDRGYGNTIYF. The CDR3 coding sequence is TGTGCCAGCAGCGACAGGGGATATGGAAACACCATATATTTT.

This clonotype was detected only a few times. The chain couples TRBV25-1 to TRBJ1-3; D unclear. Trimming left V 2 bases short and J 6 bases short, with 11 bases between. CDR3 length: 14 residues. The germline V gene encodes CDR1 MGHDK and CDR2 SYGVNS. CDR3 nucleotide sequence: TGTGCCAGCAGTGAAGGGTGGATGGAAAACACCATATATTTT. Protein: CASSEGWMENTIYF. The complete variable domain, with remaining parts taken from reference TRBV25-1 and TRBJ1-3, reads EADIYQTPRYLVIGTGKKITLECSQTMGHDKMYWYQQDPGMELHLIHYSYGVNSTEKGDLSSESTVSRIRTEHFPLTLESARPSHTSQYLCASSEGWMENTIYFGEGSWLTVV.

The chain employs TRBV20-1 and TRBJ1-2; D call uncertain. The CDR3 totals 10 residues. V lost 5 bases and J lost 7, with 8 bases in between. Germline V gene sequence: CDR1 DFQATT, CDR2 SNEGSKA (reference sequence). The CDR3 region is CSAPEGGYTF. The CDR3 coding sequence is TGCAGTGCTCCTGAGGGTGGCTACACCTTC.

The rearrangement links TRBV7-2 to TRBJ2-7; D unclear. Trimming stripped 5 bases from V and 6 bases from J, with 14 bases between. This CDR3 comprises 13 residues. In germline, CDR1 is SGHTA, CDR2 FQGNSA. The CDR3 is CASSPELPVEQYF. The DNA for the CDR3 is TGTGCCAGCAGCCCCGAGTTGCCGGTCGAGCAGTACTTC.

This sequence joins TRBV4-1 and TRBJ1-2; D is possibly TRBD1 (6 bases). CDR1 MGHRA and CDR2 YSYEKL come from the germline V gene. The CDR3 runs 15 residues. Trimming pared 0 bases from V and 4 bases from J, leaving 12 bases between. This CDR3 reads CASSQDGWGAYGYTF. CDR3 nucleotide sequence: TGCGCCAGCAGCCAAGATGGTTGGGGGGCCTATGGCTACACCTTC.

There are many counts of this clonotype. The J gene is TRBJ1-5, the V gene TRBV27; no clear D gene. The germline V gene encodes CDR1 MNHEY and CDR2 SMNVEV (reference sequence). V was cut by 0 bases and J by 7 bases, with 10 bases left in between. The CDR3 runs to 14 residues. CDR3 loop: CASSLSGRGQPQHF. The CDR3 DNA reads TGTGCCAGCAGTTTATCGGGCAGAGGCCAGCCCCAGCATTTT.

V gene TRBV28 combines with J gene TRBJ2-7; 9 bases map to TRBD1. The CDR3 has 13 amino acids. CDR1 and CDR2 (germline): MDHEN, SYDVKM. The J segment lost 7 bases and the V segment lost 6 bases, leaving 7 bases of the junction unmatched. This CDR3 reads CASSQPGQGEQYF. The DNA of the CDR3 is TGTGCCAGCAGCCAACCGGGACAGGGTGAGCAGTACTTC.

The gene calls are TRBV12-3 or TRBV12-4 and TRBJ2-7; 8 bases agree with TRBD1. The V and J ends lost 7 bases and 6 bases, in that order; junction bases with no gene match: 11. The CDR3 contains 14 residues. CDR3 sequence: CASTTYGQGGEQYF. CDR3 nucleotides: TGTGCCAGCACCACGTACGGACAGGGAGGCGAGCAGTACTTC.